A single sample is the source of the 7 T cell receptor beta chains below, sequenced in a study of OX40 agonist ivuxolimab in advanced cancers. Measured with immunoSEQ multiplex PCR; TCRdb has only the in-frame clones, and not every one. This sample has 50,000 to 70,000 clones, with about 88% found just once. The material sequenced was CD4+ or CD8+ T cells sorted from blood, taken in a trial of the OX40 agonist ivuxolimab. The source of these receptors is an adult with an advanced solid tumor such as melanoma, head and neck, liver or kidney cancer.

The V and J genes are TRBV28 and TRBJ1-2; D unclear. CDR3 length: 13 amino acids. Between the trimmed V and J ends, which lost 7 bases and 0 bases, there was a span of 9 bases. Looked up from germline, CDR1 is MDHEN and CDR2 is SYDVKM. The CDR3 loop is CASTRASNYGYTF. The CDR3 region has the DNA TGTGCCAGCACGAGGGCCTCTAACTATGGCTACACCTTC.

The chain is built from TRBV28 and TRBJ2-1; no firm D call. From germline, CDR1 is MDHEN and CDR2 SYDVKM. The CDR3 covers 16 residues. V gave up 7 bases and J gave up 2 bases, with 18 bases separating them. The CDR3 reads CASILGRTSPYNEQFF. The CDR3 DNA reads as TGTGCCAGCATCCTTGGCCGCACCAGTCCCTACAATGAGCAGTTCTTC.

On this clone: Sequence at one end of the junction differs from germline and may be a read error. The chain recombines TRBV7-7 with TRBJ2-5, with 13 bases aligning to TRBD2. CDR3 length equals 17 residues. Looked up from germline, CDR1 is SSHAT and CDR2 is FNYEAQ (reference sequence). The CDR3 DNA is TGTGCTAGCAGCCAGACACTAGCGGGAGGGCTAATCGGGACCCAGTACTTC. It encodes CASSQTLAGGLIGTQYF. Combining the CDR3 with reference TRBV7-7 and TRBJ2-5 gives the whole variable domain GAGVSQSPRYKVTKRGQDVTLRCDPISSHATLYWYQQALGQGPEFLTYFNYEAQPDKSGLPSDRFSAERPEGSISTLTIQRTEQRDSAMYRCASSQTLAGGLIGTQYFGPGTRLLVL.

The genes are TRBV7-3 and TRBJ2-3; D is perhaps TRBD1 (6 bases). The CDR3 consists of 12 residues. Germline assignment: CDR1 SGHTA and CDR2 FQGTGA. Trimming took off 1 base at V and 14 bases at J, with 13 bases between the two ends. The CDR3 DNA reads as TGTGCCAGCAGCTTAAGGGGTCAGGGGCTGTATTTT. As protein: CASSLRGQGLYF.

CDR3 sequence (DNA): TGTGCCAGCTCACCGCAGGACAGCGCCTACGAGCAGTACTTC. Translated: CASSPQDSAYEQYF. The chain joins TRBV18 to TRBJ2-7; maybe TRBD1 (6 bases). Trimming removed 3 bases from V and 2 bases from J, with 11 bases in between. The germline CDR1 and CDR2 sequences are KGHSH and LQKENI. CDR3 length: 14 amino acids.

The CDR3: CASSLLSGLYQPQHF. CDR3 nucleotide sequence: TGTGCCAGCAGCTTGTTATCAGGGTTGTATCAGCCCCAGCATTTT. This rearrangement joins TRBV5-4 to TRBJ1-5; D is perhaps TRBD1 (5 bases). This CDR3 is built from 15 residues. Trimming left V 1 base short and J 5 bases short, with 13 bases between. Germline lookup yields CDR1 SGHNT and CDR2 YYREEE (reference sequence).

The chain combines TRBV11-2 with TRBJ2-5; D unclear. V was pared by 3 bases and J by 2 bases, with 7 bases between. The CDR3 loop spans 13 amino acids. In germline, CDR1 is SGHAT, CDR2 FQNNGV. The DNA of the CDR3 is TGTGCCAGCAGCTTCAGCAGTCAAGAGACCCAGTACTTC. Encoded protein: CASSFSSQETQYF.